The 24 T cell receptor beta chains presented below share a single source sample, sequenced in a study of T cell repertoires in cytomegalovirus infection. The antigens for these receptors are not known. TCRdb reanalysed the reads using MiXCR and keeps one entry per CDR3 protein. The table lists 900,000 to 950,000 distinct CDR3 sequences, under 40% of them singletons. The sequenced sample was cultured CD8+ T cells from PBMCs, obtained from culture after CMV antigen stimulation. The receptors were sampled from a human donor in good health (CMV status not recorded). Some clones in this sample may be carry-over from other donors' samples.

For this clonotype: A junction boundary mismatches the germline segment, possibly from a read error. This chain uses TRBV6-2 or TRBV6-3 with TRBJ2-6; 7 bases are shared with TRBD2. The CDR3 extends over 13 amino acids. The V gene's germline CDR1 is MNHEY and CDR2 SVGEGT. The CDR3 nucleotides are TGTGTCAGCGGGGTCTCTGGGGCCAACGTCCTGACTTTC. Translated, it gives CVSGVSGANVLTF.

This clonotype was observed a handful of times. The chain carries TRBV12-3 or TRBV12-4 and TRBJ2-7; the D gene is possibly TRBD1 (6 bases). The CDR3 extends over 13 amino acids. V lost 7 bases to trimming and J lost 2 bases, with 12 bases between them. The CDR3 is CASTPGATYEQYF. Written as DNA, the CDR3 is TGTGCCAGCACCCCAGGGGCTACCTACGAGCAGTACTTC.

This chain connects TRBV11-2 to TRBJ2-1, with TRBD2 matching 13 bases. Germline assignment: CDR1 SGHAT and CDR2 FQNNGV. The ends lost 5 bases at V and 12 bases at J; junction bases unmatched: 10. This CDR3 region has 15 residues. Here the CDR3 DNA reads TGTGCCAGCAGCCTGCCCGGGACTAGCGGGGAATTGCAGTTCTTC. Its translation: CASSLPGTSGELQFF. The variable domain in full, completed from reference TRBV11-2 and TRBJ2-1, reads EAGVAQSPRYKIIEKRQSVAFWCNPISGHATLYWYQQILGQGPKLLIQFQNNGVVDDSQLPKDRFSAERLKGVDSTLKIQPAKLEDSAVYLCASSLPGTSGELQFFGPGTRLTVL.

This clonotype has just a few counts. V and J are TRBV19 and TRBJ2-2; TRBD1 agrees at 10 bases. Germline V gene sequence: CDR1 LNHDA, CDR2 SQIVND (reference sequence). The junction had 4 bases not matched to a gene; V was cut back by 6 bases and J by 3 bases. The CDR3 contains 15 residues. The chain's CDR3 is CASRRTGGDTGELFF. The CDR3 DNA sequence: TGTGCCAGTAGACGGACAGGGGGGGACACCGGGGAGCTGTTTTTT.

This clonotype was counted ten times or more. The chain uses TRBV7-8 and TRBJ2-1; 9 bases fit TRBD1. V lost 5 bases, J lost 5 bases, and 4 bases stayed unmatched. Germline loops: CDR1 SGHVS, CDR2 FQNEAQ. This CDR3 has 14 residues. CDR3 coding DNA: TGTGCCAGCAGCCCAGGGACAGGGAACAATGAGCAGTTCTTC. It yields the protein CASSPGTGNNEQFF.

This clonotype appeared a few times. The rearrangement links TRBV7-9 to TRBJ2-2; a weak D match, TRBD1 (5 bases). Germline V CDR1 and CDR2: SEHNR, FQNEAQ (reference sequence). The V end was cut by 5 bases, the J end by 0 bases, with 13 bases between. The CDR3 loop spans 16 amino acids. The CDR3 spells CASSPDRATNTGELFF. Here the CDR3 DNA reads TGTGCCAGCAGCCCTGACAGAGCTACGAACACCGGGGAGCTGTTTTTT.

The chain joins TRBV12-3 or TRBV12-4 to TRBJ2-4, with D possibly TRBD2 on 5 matching bases. This CDR3 has 11 amino acids. The ends were cut back, 2 bases at V and 14 bases at J, with 10 bases in the middle. The DNA for the CDR3 is TGTGCCAGCAGTTTAACCGGGAATGAGTACTTC. Its protein product is CASSLTGNEYF.

This clonotype was counted ten times or more. J is TRBJ2-7 and V is TRBV27; D perhaps matches TRBD1 (7 bases). Germline assignment: CDR1 MNHEY and CDR2 SMNVEV (reference sequence). The CDR3 is 13 amino acids. V lost 3 bases and J lost 6, with 12 bases in between. The CDR3 spells CASSLSQGGEQYF. The CDR3 coding sequence is TGTGCCAGCAGTTTGTCCCAGGGGGGCGAGCAGTACTTC.

This clonotype was seen a few times. The V and J genes are TRBV7-3 and TRBJ1-4; 9 nucleotides match TRBD1. The germline CDR1 and CDR2 sequences are SGHTA and FQGTGA. This CDR3 spans 15 amino acids. Unmatched junction bases numbered 5, after V lost 5 bases and J lost 4 bases. Here the CDR3 DNA reads TGTGCCAGCAGCCCCGGGACAGGGATTAATGAAAAACTGTTTTTT. It encodes CASSPGTGINEKLFF.

In this sample, this clonotype turned up many times. This rearrangement joins TRBV10-3 to TRBJ1-6; no definite D call. The CDR3 totals 16 residues. Germline values: CDR1 ENHRY, CDR2 SYGVKD. The V gene lost 6 bases and the J gene lost 0 bases, with 12 bases spanning the gap. The CDR3 bases are TGTGCCATCAGGTCACAGAGGAGCTCCTATAATTCACCCCTCCACTTT. It yields the protein CAIRSQRSSYNSPLHF.

This clonotype was recorded many times. The rearrangement joins TRBV7-2 to TRBJ2-7; D remains unclear. Trimming removed 6 bases from V and 2 bases from J, with 14 bases in between. CDR3 length: 14 amino acids. CDR1 and CDR2 from the germline V gene are SGHTA and FQGNSA. The CDR3 DNA reads TGTGCCAGCAGATCTATCGCGGTAACCTACGAGCAGTACGTC. Its protein product is CASRSIAVTYEQYV.

In its sample, this clonotype was seen a few times. The rearrangement joins TRBV27 to TRBJ1-2; tentative D call: TRBD1 (5 bases). The CDR3 extends over 14 amino acids. Germline values: CDR1 MNHEY, CDR2 SMNVEV (reference sequence). V was clipped by 4 bases and J by 4 bases, with 13 bases between them. The CDR3 reads CASSSIGRGYGYTF. DNA for the CDR3: TGTGCCAGCAGTTCCATAGGGAGGGGCTATGGCTACACCTTC.

The V and J genes are TRBV19 and TRBJ2-5; D is unclear. V dropped 0 bases and J dropped 2 bases, with 10 bases sitting between them. The germline CDR1 and CDR2 sequences are LNHDA and SQIVND (reference sequence). This CDR3 has 15 residues. The CDR3 nucleotides are TGTGCCAGTAGTATAGATACGGGTCGTCAAGAGACCCAGTACTTC. Amino acids: CASSIDTGRQETQYF.

CDR3 DNA sequence: TGTGCCAGTAGAGATCCCGGGTATAGCAATCAGCCCCAGCATTTT. Translating gives CASRDPGYSNQPQHF. The gene calls are TRBV19 and TRBJ1-5; D remains ambiguous. V lost 6 bases and J lost 0, with 12 bases in between. Germline V lookup: CDR1 LNHDA, CDR2 SQIVND (reference sequence). There are 15 residues in the CDR3.

This clonotype has at least ten counts. The V gene is TRBV6-2 or TRBV6-3, the J gene TRBJ1-5, with a possible D match to TRBD1 (5 bases). Looked up from germline, CDR1 is MNHEY and CDR2 is SVGEGT. V was cut by 2 bases and J by 3 bases, with 8 bases left in between. CDR3 length: 14 residues. CDR3 loop: CASSYNRINQPQHF. The CDR3 region has the DNA TGTGCCAGCAGTTACAACAGGATCAATCAGCCCCAGCATTTT.

The chain couples TRBV20-1 to TRBJ2-1, with TRBD1 as a possible D gene (5 bases). The CDR3 totals 15 residues. The V and J ends lost 2 bases and 0 bases respectively, with 11 bases between them. Germline V CDR1 and CDR2: DFQATT, SNEGSKA (reference sequence). Here the CDR3 DNA reads TGCAGTGCTAGATGGGTACAGGCCTCCTACAATGAGCAGTTCTTC. It specifies CSARWVQASYNEQFF.

The chain employs TRBV5-5 and TRBJ2-7; no clear D gene. Germline loops: CDR1 SGHKS, CDR2 YYEKEE (reference sequence). Trimming pared 0 bases from V and 2 bases from J, leaving 9 bases between. The CDR3 length is 14 residues. CDR3: CASSLGLGTYEQYV. The CDR3 DNA reads as TGTGCCAGCAGCTTGGGCCTGGGGACCTACGAGCAGTACGTC.

This clonotype appeared a few times. V usage is TRBV23-1 and J usage is TRBJ2-2; perhaps TRBD2 as D (6 bases). TRBV23-1 is an open reading frame whose function is uncertain. The germline V and J ends were trimmed by 4 bases and 0 bases, with 18 bases remaining between them. This CDR3 is 18 amino acids long. CDR3 DNA: TGCGCCAGCAGTCCTGGGGAGGAGTCCATCGCGAACACCGGGGAGCTGTTTTTT. It specifies CASSPGEESIANTGELFF.

This clonotype occurred many times. The chain employs TRBV19 and TRBJ2-1; 9 bases match TRBD2. The CDR3 runs 16 residues. Germline V lookup: CDR1 LNHDA, CDR2 SQIVND (reference sequence). Trimming removed 5 bases from V and 7 bases from J; junction bases left unmatched: 12. This chain's CDR3 is CASSLIAGELWNEQFF. For the CDR3, the DNA is TGTGCCAGTAGTCTAATAGCGGGGGAGCTGTGGAATGAGCAGTTCTTC.

This clonotype was seen a handful of times. This rearrangement joins TRBV6-6 to TRBJ1-5; no clear D. V shed 4 bases and J shed 5 bases, with 18 bases lying between them. Germline CDR1 is MNHNY and CDR2 is SVGAGI (reference sequence). The CDR3 is 16 amino acids. CDR3 in amino acids: CASSSVDMGSHQPQHF. The CDR3 DNA sequence: TGTGCCAGCAGTTCCGTCGACATGGGGAGTCATCAGCCCCAGCATTTT.

In its sample, this clonotype was seen a few times. This chain connects TRBV7-6 to TRBJ2-7; TRBD1 matches 9 bases. This CDR3 comprises 13 residues. The ends lost 5 bases at V and 6 bases at J; junction bases unmatched: 5. Per the germline V gene, CDR1 is SGHVS and CDR2 is FNYEAQ. The CDR3 bases are TGTGCCAGCAGCCATAGGGACAGGGCCGAGCAGTACGTC. This codes for CASSHRDRAEQYV.

The chain links TRBV7-4 to TRBJ2-7; D call uncertain. The CDR3 loop spans 15 amino acids. With 3 bases removed from V and 0 bases from J, the gap between germline ends came to 12 bases. Germline V gives CDR1 SGHVT, CDR2 SQSDAQ. CDR3 bases: TGTGCCAGCAGCTTCCCCGACGGAAGCTCCTACGAGCAGTACGTC. Protein sequence: CASSFPDGSSYEQYV.

This clonotype appeared many times. The V gene is TRBV7-2, the J gene TRBJ2-1; D unclear. The V end was cut by 5 bases, the J end by 2 bases, with 7 bases between. CDR3 length equals 13 residues. Looked up from germline, CDR1 is SGHTA and CDR2 is FQGNSA. The chain's CDR3 is CASSPRPYNEQFF. The CDR3 DNA reads as TGTGCCAGCAGCCCCAGACCCTACAATGAGCAGTTCTTC.

This clonotype was detected only a few times. This sequence joins TRBV3-1 and TRBJ1-1; D is undetermined. There are 17 residues in the CDR3. Trimming took 0 bases from V and 0 from J, leaving 14 bases between them. Germline V gives CDR1 LGHDT, CDR2 YNNKEL (reference sequence). CDR3 DNA sequence: TGTGCCAGCAGCCAAGATGGATCCCCGGGGATGAACACTGAAGCTTTCTTT. This gives the protein CASSQDGSPGMNTEAFF.